One sample yielded the 28 T cell receptor beta chains listed below, sequenced in a study. TCRdb reanalysed the RT-PCR reads using MiXCR and keeps one entry per CDR3 protein. Of about 700,000 distinct CDR3 sequences in the sample, approximately 14% were seen once. The sample taken for sequencing was memory CD4+ T cells from blood. The receptors come from a female donor in good health, serving as a healthy control.

This clonotype has just a few counts. In DNA, the CDR3 is TGCGCCAGCAGCCACGCCGGGGGGGGGATTGGATCACCCCTCCACTTT. It specifies CASSHAGGGIGSPLHF. This chain connects TRBV4-3 to TRBJ1-6, with D maybe TRBD1 (5 bases). CDR3 length: 16 amino acids. Germline CDR1 and CDR2: LGHNA and YSLEER. V lost 3 bases, J lost 10 bases, and 19 bases lay in between.

J is TRBJ2-5 and V is TRBV5-1, with unresolved D. The germline CDR1 and CDR2 sequences are SGHRS and YFSETQ. The CDR3 is made up of 13 amino acids. Trimming pared 4 bases from V and 1 base from J, leaving 8 bases between. CDR3 loop: CASSPVPQETQYF. The CDR3 bases are TGCGCCAGCAGCCCTGTCCCCCAAGAGACCCAGTACTTC.

This clonotype appeared many times. The chain has TRBV7-2 and TRBJ2-5, with a weak D call TRBD2 (6 bases). Germline V lookup: CDR1 SGHTA, CDR2 FQGNSA. V dropped 6 bases and J dropped 7 bases, with 21 bases sitting between them. CDR3 size: 15 residues. The CDR3 region has the DNA TGTGCCAGCAGTGCAACCCGGGGTCTGGGAGGGACCCAGTACTTC. The encoded protein is CASSATRGLGGTQYF.

This clonotype was picked up a small number of times. The V and J genes are TRBV7-3 and TRBJ2-1; TRBD2 aligns across 7 bases. V lost 5 bases, J lost 7 bases, and 11 bases stayed unmatched. Germline CDR1 is SGHTA and CDR2 is FQGTGA. CDR3 length: 15 residues. The CDR3 region has the DNA TGTGCCAGCAGCCCAAGGGCGGGAGTCAGTAATGAGCAGTTCTTC. This sequence encodes CASSPRAGVSNEQFF.

This clonotype has ten or more counts. This rearrangement joins TRBV10-3 to TRBJ2-2; D gene unclear. Germline V gene lookup returns CDR1 ENHRY and CDR2 SYGVKD. The V and J ends lost 6 bases and 0 bases respectively, with 11 bases between them. This CDR3 is built from 15 residues. CDR3 nucleotide sequence: TGTGCCATCAGCCCTTCCGGGCCGAACACCGGGGAGCTGTTTTTT. The encoded protein is CAISPSGPNTGELFF.

This clonotype has a handful of counts. The rearrangement joins TRBV20-1 to TRBJ1-2; 7 bases agree with TRBD1. The J segment lost 1 base and the V segment lost 3 bases, leaving 5 bases of the junction unmatched. Germline V gene data show CDR1 as DFQATT and CDR2 as SNEGSKA (reference sequence). The CDR3 runs 14 residues. CDR3 residues: CSARGQTLNYGYTF. The DNA of the CDR3 is TGCAGTGCTAGGGGACAGACTCTTAACTATGGCTACACCTTC.

CDR3 nucleotide sequence: TGTGCCATCAGCCGGACAGGGCCCTCCGTGGGCGGAAACACCATATATTTT. The encoded protein is CAISRTGPSVGGNTIYF. The V gene is TRBV10-3, the J gene TRBJ1-3; 8 nucleotides match TRBD1. Losses at the gene ends were 6 bases for V and 4 bases for J; bases not matched to a gene: 14. The CDR3 covers 17 residues. CDR1 ENHRY and CDR2 SYGVKD come from the germline V gene.

This clonotype was found a few times. This sequence joins TRBV11-2 and TRBJ2-5; 7 bases are a match to TRBD1. This CDR3 is built from 16 residues. The J segment lost 5 bases and the V segment lost 5 bases, leaving 14 bases of the junction unmatched. Germline V gene sequence: CDR1 SGHAT, CDR2 FQNNGV. This CDR3 reads CASSQSIDRDRETQYF. The CDR3 nucleotides read TGTGCCAGCAGCCAATCTATTGACAGGGATCGGGAGACCCAGTACTTC.

This clonotype was seen repeatedly, ten times or more. The V and J genes are TRBV20-1 and TRBJ1-5; possible D gene TRBD1, 6 bases. CDR1 is DFQATT, CDR2 SNEGSKA, per germline (reference sequence). Trimming left V 5 bases short and J 0 bases short, with 14 bases between. The CDR3 sequence is 15 residues long. CDR3 amino acids: CSAPTGLYSNQPQHF. In DNA form, the CDR3 reads TGCAGTGCTCCCACAGGGCTCTATAGCAATCAGCCCCAGCATTTT.

With respect to this clonotype: One end of the junction varies from germline; a read error may be responsible. The J gene is TRBJ2-3, the V gene TRBV10-3; TRBD2 aligns across 9 bases. The CDR3 is 15 amino acids. Per germline, CDR1 ENHRY and CDR2 SYGVKD. The CDR3 loop is CTIRKGGRESDTQYF. CDR3 nucleotide sequence: TGTACCATCAGGAAAGGCGGGAGGGAATCAGATACGCAGTATTTT.

This clonotype was observed a handful of times. The chain couples TRBV5-1 to TRBJ2-7; 12 nucleotides agree with TRBD2. V lost 8 bases to trimming and J lost 4 bases; unmatched junction nucleotides: 7. This CDR3 has 14 amino acids. Looked up from germline, CDR1 is SGHRS and CDR2 is YFSETQ. The CDR3 sequence is CASGQTSGSYEQYF. CDR3 nucleotides: TGCGCCAGTGGACAGACTAGCGGGAGTTACGAGCAGTACTTC.

The J gene is TRBJ2-1, the V gene TRBV4-1, with 8 bases fitting TRBD1. Germline CDR1 is MGHRA and CDR2 is YSYEKL. V lost 1 base, J lost 7 bases, and 6 bases stayed unmatched. The length of the CDR3 is 15 residues. CDR3 coding DNA: TGCGCCAGCAGCCAAGGTCGACAGGGGAGGAATGAGCAGTTCTTC. Translated: CASSQGRQGRNEQFF.

This clonotype has a handful of counts. The gene calls are TRBV6-6 and TRBJ2-6, with 7 positions matching TRBD1. The CDR3 has 14 residues. CDR1 and CDR2 (germline): MNHNY, SVGAGI (reference sequence). V was clipped by 7 bases and J by 2 bases; unmatched bases: 2. The CDR3 region has the DNA TGTGCCAGCATCCAGGGGGCTGGGGCCAACGTCCTGACTTTC. Translated: CASIQGAGANVLTF.

The V and J genes are TRBV15 and TRBJ2-1; D is undetermined. Trimming took 3 bases from V and 13 from J, leaving 16 bases between them. Looked up from germline, CDR1 is LNHNV and CDR2 is YYDKDF (reference sequence). The CDR3 sequence is 13 residues long. The CDR3 DNA reads TGTGCCACCAGCAGGTCGGACCTGGTCGTTCAGTTCTTC. It specifies CATSRSDLVVQFF.

This clonotype has just a few counts. The gene calls are TRBV5-5 and TRBJ2-3; D may be TRBD2 (5 bases). V was shortened by 2 bases and J by 4 bases, with 11 bases between the two germline ends. CDR1 is SGHKS, CDR2 YYEKEE, per germline (reference sequence). The CDR3 runs to 14 residues. The CDR3 coding sequence is TGTGCCAGCAGCTTACACCGGGATGCAGATACGCAGTATTTT. Its translation is CASSLHRDADTQYF.

This clonotype has a count of ten or more. The chain has TRBV6-2 or TRBV6-3 and TRBJ2-1; 8 bases align to TRBD2. The CDR3 loop spans 17 amino acids. CDR1 MNHEY and CDR2 SVGEGT come from the germline V gene. The trim removed 5 bases at V and 0 bases at J, leaving 9 bases unmatched. The chain's CDR3 is CASSRLGGTSSYNEQFF. Written as DNA, the CDR3 is TGTGCCAGCAGTCGTCTCGGGGGGACTAGCTCCTACAATGAGCAGTTCTTC.

This clonotype has more than one count but fewer than ten. The chain is built from TRBV11-1 and TRBJ1-4; D is ambiguous. The CDR3 loop spans 14 amino acids. Germline V CDR1 and CDR2: SGHAT, FQDESV (reference sequence). V was trimmed by 3 bases and J by 7 bases, leaving 12 bases between them. The CDR3 reads CASSLGDSSEKLFF. CDR3 DNA sequence: TGTGCCAGCAGCTTGGGAGATTCGAGTGAAAAACTGTTTTTT.

This clonotype was recorded a few times. The chain uses TRBV20-1 and TRBJ1-2; D may be TRBD1 (5 bases). Trimming removed 6 bases at V and 4 bases at J, with 15 bases between. This CDR3 region has 13 residues. Germline lookup yields CDR1 DFQATT and CDR2 SNEGSKA (reference sequence). CDR3 nucleotides: TGCAGTGCGGGCGGGACGGATACCTATGGCTACACCTTC. This encodes CSAGGTDTYGYTF.

This clonotype was observed a handful of times. The gene calls are TRBV6-1 and TRBJ1-1, with D unresolved. CDR3 length: 14 residues. Trimming shortened V by 5 bases and J by 1 base, and 11 bases separated the two germline ends. Germline assignment: CDR1 MNHNS and CDR2 SASEGT. The CDR3 sequence is CASSPDSTNTEAFF. Written as DNA, the CDR3 is TGTGCCAGCAGTCCGGACTCAACGAACACTGAAGCTTTCTTT.

This rearrangement joins TRBV4-3 to TRBJ1-3, with D possibly TRBD1 on 5 matching bases. Germline CDR1 and CDR2: LGHNA and YSLEER. The CDR3 covers 15 residues. V shed 3 bases and J shed 4 bases, with 13 bases lying between them. CDR3 amino acids: CASSQQRGSGNTIYF. The CDR3 DNA is TGCGCCAGCAGCCAGCAACGGGGGAGCGGAAACACCATATATTTT.

This clonotype was observed at least ten times. The V gene is TRBV9, the J gene TRBJ1-2; TRBD1 aligns across 9 bases. Per the germline V gene, CDR1 is SGDLS and CDR2 is YYNGEE. The CDR3 totals 15 residues. After removal of 0 bases from V and 2 bases from J, the junction contained 2 bases not matched to a gene. This chain's CDR3 is CASSVEGQGNYGYTF. In DNA, the CDR3 is TGTGCCAGCAGCGTAGAAGGACAGGGGAACTATGGCTACACCTTC.

The V and J genes are TRBV14 and TRBJ2-5; 7 nucleotides agree with TRBD2. The length of the CDR3 is 17 residues. Germline loops: CDR1 SGHDN, CDR2 FVKESK. V dropped 1 base and J dropped 2; count of bases not matched to a gene: 10. In DNA form, the CDR3 reads TGTGCCAGCAGCCAAGTCTTGGGGAGGGCCCGACAAGAGACCCAGTACTTC. It encodes CASSQVLGRARQETQYF. The entire variable domain, with the rest obtained from reference TRBV14 and TRBJ2-5, is as follows: EAGVTQFPSHSVIEKGQTVTLRCDPISGHDNLYWYRRVMGKEIKFLLHFVKESKQDESGMPNNRFLAERTGGTYSTLKVQPAELEDSGVYFCASSQVLGRARQETQYFGPGTRLLVL.

The table lists this clonotype with a few counts. A read error may account for a junction end that differs from germline. The J gene is TRBJ2-7, the V gene TRBV20-1, with TRBD1 matching 7 bases. This CDR3 has 13 residues. The V gene's germline CDR1 is DFQATT and CDR2 SNEGSKA (reference sequence). The chain's CDR3 is CSATGQTSHEQYF. In nucleotides, the CDR3 is TGCAGTGCCACGGGACAGACCTCCCACGAGCAGTACTTC.

The chain carries TRBV4-2 and TRBJ1-6; 8 positions match TRBD1. The CDR3 consists of 16 residues. Germline V CDR1 and CDR2: LGHNA, YNFKEQ. The V and J ends lost 1 base and 7 bases, in that order; junction bases with no gene match: 6. The CDR3 DNA reads as TGTGCCAGCAGCCAAGGATACAGGACAGGGAATTCACCCCTCCACTTT. This sequence encodes CASSQGYRTGNSPLHF.

This clonotype was recorded a few times. The rearrangement uses TRBV7-2 and TRBJ2-1, with 7 bases lining up with TRBD2. This CDR3 spans 17 amino acids. In germline, CDR1 is SGHTA, CDR2 FQGNSA. Trimming removed 5 bases from V and 3 bases from J; junction bases left unmatched: 13. The DNA of the CDR3 is TGTGCCAGCAGCCGACCCCGGGGCGGGGGAAACTACAATGAGCAGTTCTTC. This sequence encodes CASSRPRGGGNYNEQFF.

The rearrangement uses TRBV5-1 and TRBJ1-1, with D possibly being TRBD1 (6 bases). Between the trimmed V and J ends, which lost 6 bases and 0 bases, there was a span of 15 bases. The CDR3 is 15 residues long. CDR1 and CDR2 from the germline V gene are SGHRS and YFSETQ. The CDR3 DNA reads as TGCGCCAGCAAGGTCGGACAGAGCATGAACACTGAAGCTTTCTTT. It yields the protein CASKVGQSMNTEAFF.

Worth noting for this clonotype: The CDR3 does not close with the conserved phenylalanine or tryptophan, likely indicating a read error. The chain uses TRBV29-1 and TRBJ2-1; TRBD2 aligns across 10 bases. Unmatched junction bases numbered 11, after V lost 5 bases and J lost 10 bases. CDR1 and CDR2 (germline): SQVTM, ANQGSEA. The CDR3 spans 14 residues. The CDR3 protein is CSVPYRSGRGEQFL. For the CDR3, the DNA is TGCAGCGTTCCCTACCGCAGCGGGAGGGGGGAGCAGTTCCTC.

This clonotype appeared a few times. The chain has TRBV10-3 and TRBJ1-1; 7 bases are shared with TRBD1. The V segment lost 7 bases and the J segment 4 bases; nucleotides outside the gene matches: 6. Germline V CDR1 and CDR2: ENHRY, SYGVKD. The CDR3 has 13 amino acids. CDR3 loop: CAIKPTGVTEAFF. The CDR3 DNA reads as TGTGCCATCAAACCAACAGGGGTCACTGAAGCTTTCTTT.